This T cell receptor beta chain was recovered during a study of read filtering for tumor transcriptome and immune sequencing. Turning to the study itself: The cohort had roughly 17 men and under 15 women aged roughly 40 to 90, mean roughly 65 years. Study conclusions and caveats: Approximately 87% of IR-seq clonotypes had a single read, yet these held around 3.3% of reads. IR-seq captured clonotypes deeper and more reliably than RNA-seq.

This library used 300 to 450 ng RNA and molecular barcoded adaptors spanning alpha/delta and beta/gamma chains. TCRdb itself ran the reads through MiXCR, one entry per CDR3 protein. The sample gives about 45,000 distinct CDR3 sequences, around 21% of which show up once; over 35% is in the top ten. This clonotype was counted many times. Its antigen is still unknown. The sequencing sample was made of a population of CD138-negative cells sorted from bone marrow. This TCR was sampled from a donor aged 40 or older with multiple myeloma.

Here the CDR3 DNA reads TGTGCCAGCAGCCCAAGGGGGTCCGGGCCTTACAATGAGCAGTTCTTC. Translating it yields CASSPRGSGPYNEQFF. The J gene is TRBJ2-1, the V gene TRBV28, with TRBD1 as a possible D gene (6 bases). The V end was cut by 6 bases, the J end by 4 bases, with 19 bases between. The germline V gene encodes CDR1 MDHEN and CDR2 SYDVKM. The CDR3 consists of 16 residues.